The 23 T cell receptor beta chains below were found in one sample sequenced in a study of shared clonotypes between healthy human individuals. The table came from immunoSEQ multiplex PCR; TCRdb's copy has only in-frame clones and leaves some out. The sample holds 2 million to 3 million clones; about 92% are singletons and the top ten take over 0.12%. The material sequenced was naive CD4+ T cells sorted from blood. The subset was: CD45RA+ positively selected. Receptors originate from a man in his late teens or twenties in good health.

A single count supports this clone. The chain couples TRBV11-2 to TRBJ2-3, with TRBD2 identical over 13 bases. The CDR3 runs to 18 residues. Germline V gene lookup returns CDR1 SGHAT and CDR2 FQNNGV. After removal of 5 bases from V and 1 base from J, the junction contained 9 bases not matched to a gene. This CDR3 reads CASSQLAGGAGGTDTQYF. Here the CDR3 DNA reads TGTGCCAGCAGCCAACTAGCGGGGGGGGCCGGTGGCACAGATACGCAGTATTTT. Full variable domain (outside the CDR3, taken from reference TRBV11-2 and TRBJ2-3): EAGVAQSPRYKIIEKRQSVAFWCNPISGHATLYWYQQILGQGPKLLIQFQNNGVVDDSQLPKDRFSAERLKGVDSTLKIQPAKLEDSAVYLCASSQLAGGAGGTDTQYFGPGTRLTVL.

The chain joins TRBV6-1 to TRBJ2-7; D is unclear. Germline lookup yields CDR1 MNHNS and CDR2 SASEGT. Trimming shortened V by 10 bases and J by 6 bases, and 19 bases separated the two germline ends. This CDR3 has 13 amino acids. The CDR3: CATSLFTVPEQYF. The CDR3, as DNA: TGTGCCACCTCCCTTTTTACGGTCCCCGAGCAGTACTTC.

This chain links TRBV10-1 with TRBJ1-1; perhaps TRBD1 as D (6 bases). V was pared by 0 bases and J by 1 base, with 12 bases between. The CDR3 spans 16 residues. Germline lookup yields CDR1 WNHNN and CDR2 SYGVQD (reference sequence). The CDR3 nucleotides are TGCGCCAGCAGTGAGTCTGGGAGGGGGAAGAACACTGAAGCTTTCTTT. Translated, it gives CASSESGRGKNTEAFF.

As to this clone: The same CDR3 is also encoded by other DNA sequences in this sample. This rearrangement joins TRBV7-2 to TRBJ2-7; tentatively, D is TRBD1 (6 bases). Per germline, CDR1 SGHTA and CDR2 FQGNSA. V gave up 1 base and J gave up 0 bases, with 7 bases separating them. CDR3 length equals 14 residues. In DNA, the CDR3 is TGTGCCAGCAGCTTAGACAGGGCCTCCTACGAGCAGTACTTC. Translating it yields CASSLDRASYEQYF.

The chain uses TRBV5-6 and TRBJ2-7; TRBD2 might be the D (5 bases). Germline-derived CDR1 and CDR2 are SGHDT and YYEEEE. V was trimmed by 4 bases and J by 0 bases, leaving 14 bases between them. The CDR3 has 15 residues. As DNA, the CDR3 is TGTGCCAGCAGCCGGGGTCCTGCAGTCTCCTACGAGCAGTACTTC. Protein product: CASSRGPAVSYEQYF.

This chain links TRBV12-5 with TRBJ1-1, with a possible D match to TRBD1 (5 bases). The germline V and J ends were trimmed by 1 base and 4 bases, with 13 bases remaining between them. There are 15 residues in the CDR3. Germline lookup yields CDR1 LGHNT and CDR2 FRNRAP. Here the CDR3 DNA reads TGTGCTAGTGGTTTGGCAGGGCTGGGGGGCACTGAAGCTTTCTTT. Protein sequence: CASGLAGLGGTEAFF. The entire variable domain, with the rest obtained from reference TRBV12-5 and TRBJ1-1, is as follows: DARVTQTPRHKVTEMGQEVTMRCQPILGHNTVFWYRQTMMQGLELLAYFRNRAPLDDSGMPKDRFSAEMPDATLATLKIQPSEPRDSAVYFCASGLAGLGGTEAFFGQGTRLTVV.

CDR3 coding DNA: TGTGCCAGCAGCCCATCGGACAGCGCTAATACGCAGTATTTT. Amino acids: CASSPSDSANTQYF. V and J are TRBV7-9 and TRBJ2-3, with D maybe TRBD1 (6 bases). The germline CDR1 and CDR2 sequences are SEHNR and FQNEAQ (reference sequence). The CDR3 is 14 residues long. Trimming left V 5 bases short and J 7 bases short, with 16 bases between.

This sequence joins TRBV5-4 and TRBJ2-2, with TRBD2 matching 11 bases. Germline CDR1 and CDR2: SGHNT and YYREEE (reference sequence). The length of the CDR3 is 14 residues. V trimming: 6 bases; J trimming: 5 bases; junction bases outside the gene matches: 3. The DNA for the CDR3 is TGTGCCAGCAAGCTAGCGGGAGGTACCGGGGAGCTGTTTTTT. It translates to CASKLAGGTGELFF. Based on the CDR3 plus reference TRBV5-4 and TRBJ2-2, the full variable domain is ETGVTQSPTHLIKTRGQQVTLRCSSQSGHNTVSWYQQALGQGPQFIFQYYREEENGRGNFPPRFSGLQFPNYSSELNVNALELDDSALYLCASKLAGGTGELFFGEGSRLTVL.

The CDR3 coding sequence is TGTGCCAGTGTAAACAGGGGGACTCGCTATGGCTACACCTTC. Its protein is CASVNRGTRYGYTF. This chain links TRBV19 with TRBJ1-2, with TRBD1 matching 8 bases. V gave up 8 bases and J gave up 4 bases; unmatched junction bases: 9. From germline, CDR1 is LNHDA and CDR2 SQIVND (reference sequence). CDR3 size: 14 residues.

The chain recombines TRBV29-1 with TRBJ1-2; D is perhaps TRBD1 (6 bases). Trimming shortened V by 5 bases and J by 8 bases, and 15 bases separated the two germline ends. Germline CDR1 reads SQVTM; CDR2 reads ANQGSEA. The CDR3 is 12 amino acids. Here the CDR3 DNA reads TGCAGCGTTCGTTTTACAGGGAGAGGCTACACCTTC. This codes for CSVRFTGRGYTF.

V usage is TRBV5-1 and J usage is TRBJ1-1; possibly TRBD1 for D (6 bases). V lost 6 bases and J lost 5, with 17 bases in between. The CDR3 sequence is 14 residues long. Germline CDR1 SGHRS, CDR2 YFSETQ. CDR3: CASTDQGIGTEAFF. In DNA, the CDR3 is TGCGCCAGCACTGATCAGGGGATCGGAACTGAAGCTTTCTTT.

The V and J genes are TRBV6-6 and TRBJ2-7, with 7 bases aligning to TRBD1. The trim removed 6 bases at V and 4 bases at J, leaving 3 bases unmatched. CDR1 and CDR2 (germline): MNHNY, SVGAGI (reference sequence). The length of the CDR3 is 12 residues. The CDR3 spells CASRGQLYEQYF. The CDR3 nucleotides read TGTGCCAGCAGGGGACAGTTATACGAGCAGTACTTC.

This chain links TRBV19 with TRBJ2-5; 8 bases fit TRBD1. The CDR3 runs 16 residues. From germline, CDR1 is LNHDA and CDR2 SQIVND (reference sequence). V lost 3 bases, J lost 2 bases, and 8 bases stayed unmatched. The CDR3 DNA reads TGTGCCAGTAGTATTGAGGGGACAGGAAAACAAGAGACCCAGTACTTC. Amino acids: CASSIEGTGKQETQYF.

The genes are TRBV27 and TRBJ2-6; D ambiguous. The germline V gene encodes CDR1 MNHEY and CDR2 SMNVEV (reference sequence). Between the trimmed V and J ends, which lost 9 bases and 4 bases, there was a span of 10 bases. The CDR3 runs 13 residues. Written as DNA, the CDR3 is TGTGCCAGTACCCGCTCCGGGGCCAACGTCCTGACTTTC. Translated, it gives CASTRSGANVLTF.

This clone was picked up a small number of times. The V and J genes are TRBV18 and TRBJ1-1; D gene uncertain. Germline CDR1 and CDR2: KGHSH and LQKENI. This CDR3 is built from 13 residues. V shed 2 bases and J shed 5 bases, with 9 bases lying between them. CDR3 loop: CASSPMAATEAFF. In nucleotides, the CDR3 is TGTGCCAGCTCACCAATGGCAGCTACTGAAGCTTTCTTT. The full variable domain, with the rest looked up from reference TRBV18 and TRBJ1-1, is NAGVMQNPRHLVRRRGQEARLRCSPMKGHSHVYWYRQLPEEGLKFMVYLQKENIIDESGMPKERFSAEFPKEGPSILRIQQVVRGDSAAYFCASSPMAATEAFFGQGTRLTVV.

The chain couples TRBV5-1 to TRBJ2-7; TRBD2 is a possible D gene (5 bases). Germline V lookup: CDR1 SGHRS, CDR2 YFSETQ. V shed 1 base and J shed 7 bases, with 18 bases lying between them. The CDR3 length is 15 residues. The DNA of the CDR3 is TGCGCCAGCAGCTTGTCCGCCGGCCCCCCGGGGGAGCAGTACTTC. Translating gives CASSLSAGPPGEQYF.

The chain is built from TRBV7-9 and TRBJ2-1, with D possibly TRBD1 on 6 matching bases. The V end lost 6 bases, the J end lost 0 bases, and 15 bases lay between the germline ends. The CDR3 runs 16 residues. Germline CDR1 and CDR2: SEHNR and FQNEAQ (reference sequence). CDR3 amino acids: CASSLQGSSSYNEQFF. The DNA of the CDR3 is TGTGCCAGCAGTTTACAGGGAAGTAGCTCCTACAATGAGCAGTTCTTC. The entire variable domain, with the rest obtained from reference TRBV7-9 and TRBJ2-1, is as follows: DTGVSQNPRHKITKRGQNVTFRCDPISEHNRLYWYRQTLGQGPEFLTYFQNEAQLEKSRLLSDRFSAERPKGSFSTLEIQRTEQGDSAMYLCASSLQGSSSYNEQFFGPGTRLTVL.

The chain uses TRBV7-8 and TRBJ2-5; D might be TRBD1 or TRBD2, each matching 5 bases. The CDR3 runs 13 residues. Germline CDR1 is SGHVS and CDR2 is FQNEAQ. With 4 bases removed from V and 1 base from J, the gap between germline ends came to 7 bases. The chain's CDR3 is CASSSGTQETQYF. CDR3 in DNA: TGTGCCAGCAGCTCCGGGACCCAAGAGACCCAGTACTTC.

The chain has TRBV7-6 and TRBJ1-5; 7 bases fit TRBD1. Germline lookup yields CDR1 SGHVS and CDR2 FNYEAQ. The CDR3 sequence is 15 residues long. V lost 5 bases and J lost 4; bases outside the gene matches: 8. The CDR3 DNA is TGTGCCAGCAGCCCCGACAGGGTGGTTAATCAGCCCCAGCATTTT. Translated, it gives CASSPDRVVNQPQHF.

The J gene is TRBJ2-7, the V gene TRBV7-9, with 14 positions matching TRBD2. There are 16 residues in the CDR3. The V and J ends lost 5 bases and 3 bases, in that order; junction bases with no gene match: 6. CDR1 is SEHNR and CDR2 is FQNEAQ in the germline V gene (reference sequence). The CDR3 spells CASSPRLAGGSYEQYF. CDR3 in DNA: TGTGCCAGCAGCCCGAGACTAGCGGGAGGGAGCTACGAGCAGTACTTC.

The chain uses TRBV7-3 and TRBJ1-6; D gene ambiguous. In germline, CDR1 is SGHTA, CDR2 FQGTGA. Trimming stripped 0 bases from V and 8 bases from J, with 8 bases between. The length of the CDR3 is 14 residues. CDR3 protein: CASSLTREHSPLHF. For the CDR3, the DNA is TGTGCCAGCAGCTTAACTCGGGAACATTCACCCCTCCACTTT.

This clone was detected once. The chain uses TRBV18 and TRBJ2-2; TRBD2 agrees at 11 bases. Germline values: CDR1 KGHSH, CDR2 LQKENI. The CDR3 has 16 residues. The trim removed 3 bases at V and 6 bases at J, leaving 6 bases unmatched. CDR3 nucleotide sequence: TGTGCCAGCTCACCTCTACTAGCGGGAGTCCCCGGGGAGCTGTTTTTT. It encodes CASSPLLAGVPGELFF.

The CDR3 is CASSPRQGNYEQYF. CDR3 coding DNA: TGTGCCAGCAGCCCTAGACAGGGAAATTACGAGCAGTACTTC. The J gene is TRBJ2-7, the V gene TRBV6-1; the match to TRBD1 covers 7 bases. Trimming at V came to 6 bases and at J to 4 bases, leaving 9 bases not matched to a gene. CDR1 is MNHNS, CDR2 SASEGT, per germline. This CDR3 is 14 amino acids long.